This note documents a single TCR beta chain sequence. The source of the sample is a study of blood T cell repertoires in COVID-19. About the research overall: Donors in the United States, Italy and Spain gave samples during acute or convalescent COVID-19. PBMCs, B-cell-depleted T cells, or T cells provided the cDNA or gDNA that made up the material.

Original analysis: Amplified reference gene primers provided the basis for estimating nucleated cell counts. Repertoires were generated with immunoSEQ multiplex PCR, while TCRdb's copy carries only in-frame clones and drops some. V, J and clone size are those of that table, while D and trimming were read from the DNA. The table lists 53,000 or so clones, about 70% of them singletons. The CDR3 has 14 residues. V lost 6 bases, J lost 7 bases, and 12 bases stayed unmatched. Germline V gives CDR1 SGHNT, CDR2 YYREEE (reference sequence). The chain is built from TRBV5-4 and TRBJ2-7; 8 bases fit TRBD2. This TCR derives from a man aged 50 to 60 with active or convalescent COVID-19. The sample comprised peripheral blood. This CDR3 reads CASTRTGGPGEQYF. CDR3 bases: TGTGCCAGCACCCGGACGGGAGGGCCGGGTGAGCAGTACTTC.